Listed here are 3 T cell receptor beta chains from one sample, sequenced in a study of cytomegalovirus exposure and HLA in healthy donors. Amplification used 60 Vbeta primers and 13 Jbeta primers. Generated by immunoSEQ multiplex PCR, the TCRdb table keeps only in-frame clones and is missing some. The sample records roughly 190,000 clones, around two thirds being singletons. Sample: PBMCs. All receptors come from a middle-aged man in good health and CMV-seronegative.

The chain uses TRBV19 and TRBJ1-2; D gene unclear. Deletions cut 6 bases from V and 8 bases from J, with 19 bases between. The CDR3 totals 14 residues. Germline assignment: CDR1 LNHDA and CDR2 SQIVND (reference sequence). The CDR3 DNA sequence: TGTGCCAGTAGGGACTTGTCCCCCTGGGAGGGCTACACCTTC. Translating it yields CASRDLSPWEGYTF. Supplemented by reference TRBV19 and TRBJ1-2, the full variable domain reads DGGITQSPKYLFRKEGQNVTLSCEQNLNHDAMYWYRQDPGQGLRLIYYSQIVNDFQKGDIAEGYSVSREKKESFPLTVTSAQKNPTAFYLCASRDLSPWEGYTFGSGTRLTVV.

This clone appeared a few times. J is TRBJ2-5 and V is TRBV2; possibly TRBD2 for D (5 bases). The CDR3 contains 14 residues. Germline values: CDR1 SNHLY, CDR2 FYNNEI. V was shortened by 6 bases and J by 5 bases, with 16 bases between the two germline ends. The CDR3 loop is CASSYVQGGETQYF. The DNA of the CDR3 is TGTGCCAGCAGCTACGTCCAAGGCGGGGAGACCCAGTACTTC. Full variable domain (remainder filled in from reference TRBV2 and TRBJ2-5): EPEVTQTPSHQVTQMGQEVILRCVPISNHLYFYWYRQILGQKVEFLVSFYNNEISEKSEIFDDQFSVERPDGSNFTLKIRSTKLEDSAMYFCASSYVQGGETQYFGPGTRLLVL.

The genes are TRBV28 and TRBJ2-1, with TRBD2 matching over 7 bases. The CDR3 has 16 amino acids. Germline CDR1 is MDHEN and CDR2 is SYDVKM. J was trimmed by 4 bases and V by 2 bases; bases with no gene match: 8. The CDR3 region is CASSLLGTTAYNEQFF. The CDR3 bases are TGTGCCAGCAGTTTACTTGGGACTACTGCTTACAATGAGCAGTTCTTC.